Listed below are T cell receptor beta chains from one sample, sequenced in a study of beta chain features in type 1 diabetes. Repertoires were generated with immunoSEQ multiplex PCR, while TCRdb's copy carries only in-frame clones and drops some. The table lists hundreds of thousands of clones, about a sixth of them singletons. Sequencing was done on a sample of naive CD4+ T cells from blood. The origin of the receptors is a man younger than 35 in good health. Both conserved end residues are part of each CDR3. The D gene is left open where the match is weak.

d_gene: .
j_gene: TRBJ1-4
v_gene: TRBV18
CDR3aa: CASSPQGQTLNEKLFF

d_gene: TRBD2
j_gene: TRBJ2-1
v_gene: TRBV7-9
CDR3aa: CANSRGGSYNEQFF

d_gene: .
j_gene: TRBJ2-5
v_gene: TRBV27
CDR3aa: CASSLVGQETQYF

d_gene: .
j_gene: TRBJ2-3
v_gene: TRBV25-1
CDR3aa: CASSDGPRRSSTDTQYF

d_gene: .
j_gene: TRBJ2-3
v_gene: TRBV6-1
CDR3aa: CASRSSTDTQYF

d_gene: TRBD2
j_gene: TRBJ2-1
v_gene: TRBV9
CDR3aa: CASSVAGTSAYNEQFF

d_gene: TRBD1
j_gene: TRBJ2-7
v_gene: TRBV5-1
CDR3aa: CASSLRGGSEQYF

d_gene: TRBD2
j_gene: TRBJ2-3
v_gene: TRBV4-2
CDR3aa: CASSQDTAGGDTQYF

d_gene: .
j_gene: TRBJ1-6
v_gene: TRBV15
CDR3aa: CATSRDQNPHSPLHF

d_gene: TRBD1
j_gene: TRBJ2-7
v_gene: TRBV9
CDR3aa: CASSVMGTGAEQYF

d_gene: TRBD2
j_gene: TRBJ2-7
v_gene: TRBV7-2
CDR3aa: CASSLGLAGSYEQYF

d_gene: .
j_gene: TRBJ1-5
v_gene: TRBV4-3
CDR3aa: CASSQDGMGANQPQHF

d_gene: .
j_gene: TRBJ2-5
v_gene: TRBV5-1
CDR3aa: CASSLGREFGETQYF

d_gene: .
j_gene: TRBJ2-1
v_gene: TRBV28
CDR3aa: CASSSPGSSYNEQFF

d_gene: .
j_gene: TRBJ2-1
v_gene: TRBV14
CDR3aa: CASSQGDFLNEQFF